What follows describes a single T cell receptor beta chain. Its antigen is currently unknown. Trimming removed 4 bases from V and 2 bases from J; junction bases left unmatched: 2. The V gene's germline CDR1 is SGDLS and CDR2 YYNGEE. This CDR3 has 15 residues. Assay: immunoSEQ multiplex PCR; the TCRdb copy retains only in-frame clones and omits some. The profile covers around 61,000 clones, with 80% to 90% appearing a single time and 3.5% to 4% taken by the ten largest. This sample stems from a study of Tregs in tolerant kidney transplant recipients. Findings and limits, study-wide: For some patients, primers changed over time, blocking nucleotide-level comparison. In tolerant patients, donor-specific Tregs outgrew total Tregs, suggesting antigen-driven expansion. Validation in larger populations is needed because few patients were studied.

The nonmyeloablative bone marrow transplants came from related graft donors, with transient mixed chimerism. Thawed PBMCs were FACS-sorted into unstimulated CD4+CD25+CD127- regulatory T cells, CD4+CD25- non-regulatory cells, CD4 and CD8 cells. The source of this sequence is a human patient who received a combined kidney and bone marrow transplant. Some T cells may be graft donor cells. The sequencing used CD4+ T cells from blood (PBMCs), collected 6 months after the transplant. This chain connects TRBV9 to TRBJ1-4; 10 bases map to TRBD1. CDR3 sequence (DNA): TGTGCCAGCAGCCTGGACAGGGGGACTAATGAAAAACTGTTTTTT. It is translated as CASSLDRGTNEKLFF.